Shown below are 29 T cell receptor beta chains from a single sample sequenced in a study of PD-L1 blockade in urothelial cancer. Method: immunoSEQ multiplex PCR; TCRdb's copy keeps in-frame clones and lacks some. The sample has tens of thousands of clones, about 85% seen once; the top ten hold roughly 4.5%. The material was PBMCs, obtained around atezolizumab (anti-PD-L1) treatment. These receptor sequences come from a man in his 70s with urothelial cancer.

As DNA, the CDR3 is TGTGCCATCAGCTCCTCTTACGCGGAGCATTATTCCTCTGGAAACACCATATATTTT. This translates into CAISSSYAEHYSSGNTIYF. The gene calls are TRBV10-3 and TRBJ1-3, with no clear D. The germline CDR1 and CDR2 sequences are ENHRY and SYGVKD. Trimming took 6 bases from V and 0 from J, leaving 24 bases between them. This CDR3 has 19 residues.

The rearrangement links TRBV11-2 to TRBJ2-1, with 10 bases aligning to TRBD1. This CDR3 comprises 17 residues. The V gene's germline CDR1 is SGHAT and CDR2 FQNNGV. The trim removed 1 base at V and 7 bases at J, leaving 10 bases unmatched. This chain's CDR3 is CASSLGAGTGAGNEQFF. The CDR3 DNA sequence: TGTGCCAGCAGCTTAGGAGCCGGGACAGGGGCCGGGAATGAGCAGTTCTTC.

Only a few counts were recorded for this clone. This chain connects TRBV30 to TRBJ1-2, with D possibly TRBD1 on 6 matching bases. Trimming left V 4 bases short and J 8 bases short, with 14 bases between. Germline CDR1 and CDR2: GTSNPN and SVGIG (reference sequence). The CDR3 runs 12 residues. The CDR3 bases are TGTGCCTGGAACCGACAGGTGGGGGGCTACACCTTC. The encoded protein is CAWNRQVGGYTF.

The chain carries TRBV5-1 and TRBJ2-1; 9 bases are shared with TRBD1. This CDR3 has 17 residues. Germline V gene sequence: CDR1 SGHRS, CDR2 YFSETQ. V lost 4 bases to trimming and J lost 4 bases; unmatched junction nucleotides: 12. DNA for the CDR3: TGCGCCAGCAGCCCGAACACAGGGGGCGGAAAATACAATGAGCAGTTCTTC. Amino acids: CASSPNTGGGKYNEQFF.

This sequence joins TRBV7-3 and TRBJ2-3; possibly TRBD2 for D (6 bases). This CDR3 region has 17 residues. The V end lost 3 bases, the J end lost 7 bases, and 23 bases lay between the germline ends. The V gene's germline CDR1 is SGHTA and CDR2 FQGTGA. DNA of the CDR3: TGTGCCAGCAGCTTTTTGGGCGGCGGGGCATCATTATATACGCAGTATTTT. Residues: CASSFLGGGASLYTQYF.

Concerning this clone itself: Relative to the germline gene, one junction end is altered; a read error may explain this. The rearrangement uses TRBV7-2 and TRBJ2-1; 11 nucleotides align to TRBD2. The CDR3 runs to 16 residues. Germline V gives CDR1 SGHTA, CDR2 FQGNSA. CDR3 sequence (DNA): TGTGCCAGCAGATTAGCGGGACTAGCGGCCTACAATGAGCAGTTCTTC. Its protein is CASRLAGLAAYNEQFF.

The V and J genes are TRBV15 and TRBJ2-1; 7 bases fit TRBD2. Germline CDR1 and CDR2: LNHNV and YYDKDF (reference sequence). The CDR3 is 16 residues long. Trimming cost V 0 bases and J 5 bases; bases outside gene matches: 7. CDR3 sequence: CATSRDRGRRDNEQFF. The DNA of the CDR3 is TGTGCCACCAGCAGAGACCGCGGGAGAAGGGACAATGAGCAGTTCTTC.

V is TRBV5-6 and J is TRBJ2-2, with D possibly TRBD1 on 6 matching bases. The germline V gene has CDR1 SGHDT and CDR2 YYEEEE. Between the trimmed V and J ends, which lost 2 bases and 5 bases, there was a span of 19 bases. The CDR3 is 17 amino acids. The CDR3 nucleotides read TGTGCCAGCAGCTTCCGGAGCTTCAGGGGAAAAACCGGGGAGCTGTTTTTT. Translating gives CASSFRSFRGKTGELFF.

CDR3 DNA sequence: TGTGCCTGGGGGACACAGGGGAATCAGCCCCAGCATTTT. It codes for CAWGTQGNQPQHF. This chain links TRBV30 with TRBJ1-5; 7 bases are a match to TRBD1. Germline V gene data show CDR1 as GTSNPN and CDR2 as SVGIG (reference sequence). This CDR3 has 13 amino acids. V lost 5 bases to trimming and J lost 4 bases; unmatched junction nucleotides: 5. The full variable domain, rest sourced from reference TRBV30 and TRBJ1-5, is SQTIHQWPATLVQPVGSPLSLECTVEGTSNPNLYWYRQAAGRGLQLLFYSVGIGQISSEVPQNLSASRPQDRQFILSSKKLLLSDSGFYLCAWGTQGNQPQHFGDGTRLSIL.

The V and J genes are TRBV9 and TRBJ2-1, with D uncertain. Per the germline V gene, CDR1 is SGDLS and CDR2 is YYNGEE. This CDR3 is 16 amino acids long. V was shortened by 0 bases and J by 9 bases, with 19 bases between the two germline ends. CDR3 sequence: CASSVGASVLVGEQFF. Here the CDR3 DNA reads TGTGCCAGCAGCGTAGGTGCATCCGTCCTAGTGGGTGAGCAGTTCTTC. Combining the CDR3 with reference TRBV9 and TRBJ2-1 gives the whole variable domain DSGVTQTPKHLITATGQRVTLRCSPRSGDLSVYWYQQSLDQGLQFLIQYYNGEERAKGNILERFSAQQFPDLHSELNLSSLELGDSALYFCASSVGASVLVGEQFFGPGTRLTVL.

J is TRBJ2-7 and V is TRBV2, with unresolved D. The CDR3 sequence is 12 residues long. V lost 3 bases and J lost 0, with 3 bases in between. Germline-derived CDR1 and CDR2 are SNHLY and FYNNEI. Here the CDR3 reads CASSDHSYEQYF. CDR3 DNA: TGTGCCAGCAGTGACCACTCCTACGAGCAGTACTTC.

In nucleotides, the CDR3 is TGTGCCAGCAGCCAAGGGACAGGGAAGGGAGATACGCAGTATTTT. It is translated as CASSQGTGKGDTQYF. The chain employs TRBV14 and TRBJ2-3; 8 bases are shared with TRBD1. Trimming at V came to 1 base and at J to 5 bases, leaving 5 bases not matched to a gene. CDR3 length: 15 amino acids. CDR1 and CDR2 from the germline V gene are SGHDN and FVKESK. The variable domain in full, completed from reference TRBV14 and TRBJ2-3, reads EAGVTQFPSHSVIEKGQTVTLRCDPISGHDNLYWYRRVMGKEIKFLLHFVKESKQDESGMPNNRFLAERTGGTYSTLKVQPAELEDSGVYFCASSQGTGKGDTQYFGPGTRLTVL.

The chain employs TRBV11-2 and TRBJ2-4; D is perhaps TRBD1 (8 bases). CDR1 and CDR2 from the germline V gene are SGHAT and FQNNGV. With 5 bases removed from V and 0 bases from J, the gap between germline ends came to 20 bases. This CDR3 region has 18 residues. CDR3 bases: TGTGCCAGCAGCCGGGGGGCAGGGGGCCCTATAGCCAAAAACATTCAGTACTTC. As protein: CASSRGAGGPIAKNIQYF.

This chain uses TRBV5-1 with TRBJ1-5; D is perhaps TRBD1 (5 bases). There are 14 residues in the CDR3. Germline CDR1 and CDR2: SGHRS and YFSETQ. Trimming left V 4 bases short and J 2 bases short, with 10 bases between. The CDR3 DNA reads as TGCGCCAGCAGCCCAGGACAAGGCAATCAGCCCCAGCATTTT. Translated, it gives CASSPGQGNQPQHF.

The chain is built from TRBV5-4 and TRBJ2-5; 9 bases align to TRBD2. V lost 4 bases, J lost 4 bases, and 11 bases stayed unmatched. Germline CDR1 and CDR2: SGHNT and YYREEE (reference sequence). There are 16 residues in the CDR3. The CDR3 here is CASSPISGRKGETQYF. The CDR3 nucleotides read TGTGCCAGCAGCCCAATTAGCGGGAGAAAGGGAGAGACCCAGTACTTC.

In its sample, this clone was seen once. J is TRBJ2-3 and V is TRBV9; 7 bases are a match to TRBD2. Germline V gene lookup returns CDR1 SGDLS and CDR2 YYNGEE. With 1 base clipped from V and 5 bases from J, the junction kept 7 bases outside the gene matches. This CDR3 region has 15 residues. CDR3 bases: TGTGCCAGCAGCGTACAAGCGGGAAGGTTAGATACGCAGTATTTT. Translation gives CASSVQAGRLDTQYF. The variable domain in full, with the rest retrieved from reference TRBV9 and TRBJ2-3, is DSGVTQTPKHLITATGQRVTLRCSPRSGDLSVYWYQQSLDQGLQFLIQYYNGEERAKGNILERFSAQQFPDLHSELNLSSLELGDSALYFCASSVQAGRLDTQYFGPGTRLTVL.

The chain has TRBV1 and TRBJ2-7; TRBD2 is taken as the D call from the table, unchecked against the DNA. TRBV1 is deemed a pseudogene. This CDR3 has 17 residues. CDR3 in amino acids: CTSSQGGLAGYSYEQYF. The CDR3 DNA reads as TGCACCAGCAGCCAAGGGGGACTAGCGGGCTACTCCTACGAGCAGTACTTC.

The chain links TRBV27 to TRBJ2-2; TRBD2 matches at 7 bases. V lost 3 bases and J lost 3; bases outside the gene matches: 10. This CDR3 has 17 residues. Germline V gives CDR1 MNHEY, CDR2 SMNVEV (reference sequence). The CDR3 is CASSLTWRERYTGELFF. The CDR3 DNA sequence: TGTGCCAGCAGTTTGACATGGCGGGAGCGGTACACCGGGGAGCTGTTTTTT.

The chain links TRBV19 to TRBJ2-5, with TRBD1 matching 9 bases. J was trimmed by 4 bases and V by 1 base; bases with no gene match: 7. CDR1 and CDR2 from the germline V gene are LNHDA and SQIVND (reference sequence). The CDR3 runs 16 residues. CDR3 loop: CASSIVPGTGSETQYF. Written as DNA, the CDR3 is TGTGCCAGTAGTATAGTTCCCGGGACAGGGTCAGAGACCCAGTACTTC.

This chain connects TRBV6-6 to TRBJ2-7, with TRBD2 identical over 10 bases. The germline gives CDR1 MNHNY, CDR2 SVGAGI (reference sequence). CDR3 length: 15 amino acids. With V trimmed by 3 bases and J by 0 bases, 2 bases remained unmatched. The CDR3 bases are TGTGCCAGCAGTTATAGCGGGAGGACCTCCTACGAGCAGTACTTC. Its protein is CASSYSGRTSYEQYF.

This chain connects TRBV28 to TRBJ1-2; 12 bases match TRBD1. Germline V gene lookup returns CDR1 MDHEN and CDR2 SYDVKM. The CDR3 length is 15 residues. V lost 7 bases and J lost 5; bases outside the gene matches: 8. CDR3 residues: CASTSGTGGLYGYTF. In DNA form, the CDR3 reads TGTGCCAGCACGTCCGGGACAGGGGGCTTATATGGCTACACCTTC.

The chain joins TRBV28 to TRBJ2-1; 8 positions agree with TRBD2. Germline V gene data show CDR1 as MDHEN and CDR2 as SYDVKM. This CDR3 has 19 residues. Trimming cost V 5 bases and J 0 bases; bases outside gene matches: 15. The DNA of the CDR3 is TGTGCCAGCAGTCCGCAGCGGGAGTCCGGTTTGAGCTCCTACAATGAGCAGTTCTTC. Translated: CASSPQRESGLSSYNEQFF.

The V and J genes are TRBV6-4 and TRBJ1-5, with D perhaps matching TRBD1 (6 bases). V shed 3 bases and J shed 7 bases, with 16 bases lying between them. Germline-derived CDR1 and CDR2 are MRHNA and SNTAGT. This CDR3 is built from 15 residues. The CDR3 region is CASSESEGERQPQHF. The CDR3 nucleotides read TGTGCCAGCAGTGAATCCGAGGGGGAACGGCAGCCCCAGCATTTT.

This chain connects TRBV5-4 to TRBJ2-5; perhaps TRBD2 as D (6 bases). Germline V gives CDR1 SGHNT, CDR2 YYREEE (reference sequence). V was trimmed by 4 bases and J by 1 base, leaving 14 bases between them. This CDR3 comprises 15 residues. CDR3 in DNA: TGTGCCAGCAGCCGCAGGACTACAGCCCAAGAGACCCAGTACTTC. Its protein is CASSRRTTAQETQYF. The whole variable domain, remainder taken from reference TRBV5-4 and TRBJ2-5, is ETGVTQSPTHLIKTRGQQVTLRCSSQSGHNTVSWYQQALGQGPQFIFQYYREEENGRGNFPPRFSGLQFPNYSSELNVNALELDDSALYLCASSRRTTAQETQYFGPGTRLLVL.

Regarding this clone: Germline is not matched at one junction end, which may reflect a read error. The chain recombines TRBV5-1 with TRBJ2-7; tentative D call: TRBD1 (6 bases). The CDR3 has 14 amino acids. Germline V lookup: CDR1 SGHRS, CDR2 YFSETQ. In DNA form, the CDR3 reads TGCGCCAGCAGTTTGGGGGCAGGGAACTACGAGCAGTACTTC. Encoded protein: CASSLGAGNYEQYF.

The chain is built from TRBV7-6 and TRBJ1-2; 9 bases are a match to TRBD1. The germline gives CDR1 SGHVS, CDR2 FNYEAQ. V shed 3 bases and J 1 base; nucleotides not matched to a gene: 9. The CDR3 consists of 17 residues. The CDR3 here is CASSLGTGQLYNYGYTF. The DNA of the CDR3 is TGTGCCAGCAGCTTGGGGACAGGGCAACTTTATAACTATGGCTACACCTTC.

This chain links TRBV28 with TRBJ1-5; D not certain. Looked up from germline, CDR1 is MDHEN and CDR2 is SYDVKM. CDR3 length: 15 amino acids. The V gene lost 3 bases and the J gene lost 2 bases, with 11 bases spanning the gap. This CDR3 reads CASSFPHSRNQPQHF. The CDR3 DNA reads TGTGCCAGCAGTTTCCCCCACAGTCGCAATCAGCCCCAGCATTTT.

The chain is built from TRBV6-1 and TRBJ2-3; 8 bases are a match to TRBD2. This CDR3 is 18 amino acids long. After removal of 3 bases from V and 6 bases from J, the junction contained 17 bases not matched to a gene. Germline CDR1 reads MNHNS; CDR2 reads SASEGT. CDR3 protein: CASSETSASTPHKDTQYF. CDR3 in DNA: TGTGCCAGCAGTGAGACTAGCGCCTCAACTCCACATAAGGATACGCAGTATTTT.

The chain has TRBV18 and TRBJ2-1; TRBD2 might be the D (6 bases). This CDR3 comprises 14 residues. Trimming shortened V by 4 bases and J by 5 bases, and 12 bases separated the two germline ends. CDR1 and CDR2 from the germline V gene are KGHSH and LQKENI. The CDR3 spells CASSQVRGDNEQFF. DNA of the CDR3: TGTGCCAGCTCACAGGTGCGGGGAGACAATGAGCAGTTCTTC.